These 24 T cell receptor beta chains were sequenced from one sample in a study of blood T cell repertoires in COVID-19. TCRdb's table, derived via immunoSEQ multiplex PCR, lists solely in-frame clones and lacks some. The table records about 130,000 clones, about 72% of them present only once. The sample consisted of peripheral blood. Receptor source: a man aged 55 to 70 who had recovered from COVID-19.

The chain uses TRBV18 and TRBJ1-1; D is unclear. The V gene lost 5 bases and the J gene lost 6 bases, with 16 bases spanning the gap. From germline, CDR1 is KGHSH and CDR2 LQKENI. The CDR3 is made up of 14 amino acids. The CDR3: CASSERSSGAEAFF. DNA for the CDR3: TGTGCCAGCTCAGAAAGGAGCTCCGGCGCTGAAGCTTTCTTT. Combining the CDR3 with reference TRBV18 and TRBJ1-1 gives the whole variable domain NAGVMQNPRHLVRRRGQEARLRCSPMKGHSHVYWYRQLPEEGLKFMVYLQKENIIDESGMPKERFSAEFPKEGPSILRIQQVVRGDSAAYFCASSERSSGAEAFFGQGTRLTVV.

This chain links TRBV6-5 with TRBJ2-2; 8 nucleotides line up with TRBD2. The CDR3 spans 14 residues. The germline CDR1 and CDR2 sequences are MNHEY and SVGAGI. V trimming: 6 bases; J trimming: 4 bases; junction bases outside the gene matches: 4. CDR3 residues: CASSPLAATGELFF. The CDR3 nucleotides are TGTGCCAGCAGCCCACTAGCGGCCACCGGGGAGCTGTTTTTT.

The chain has TRBV27 and TRBJ2-1; 15 bases agree with TRBD2. The V and J ends lost 5 bases and 7 bases, in that order; junction bases with no gene match: 3. The CDR3 loop spans 15 amino acids. Germline V gene lookup returns CDR1 MNHEY and CDR2 SMNVEV (reference sequence). DNA of the CDR3: TGTGCCAGCAGTGGACTAGCGGGGGGGCGGAATGAGCAGTTCTTC. This translates into CASSGLAGGRNEQFF.

This clone was counted at least ten times. CDR3 residues: CASVPEGGGANVLTF. CDR3 bases: TGTGCCAGCGTACCGGAGGGTGGTGGGGCCAACGTCCTGACTTTC. This chain connects TRBV6-5 to TRBJ2-6; D might be TRBD2 (6 bases). V was pared by 8 bases and J by 3 bases, with 14 bases between. This CDR3 has 15 amino acids. CDR1 is MNHEY and CDR2 is SVGAGI in the germline V gene.

As DNA, the CDR3 is TGTGCCAGCAGCTCGACTAGCGGGGGTGCGTACGAGCAGTACTTC. Encoded protein: CASSSTSGGAYEQYF. The chain carries TRBV5-4 and TRBJ2-7; TRBD2 aligns across 12 bases. V shed 3 bases, J shed 4 bases, and the junction held 5 bases outside the gene matches. CDR1 is SGHNT and CDR2 is YYREEE in the germline V gene (reference sequence). CDR3 length equals 15 residues.

The J gene is TRBJ2-3, the V gene TRBV6-5; 8 bases align to TRBD1. Per germline, CDR1 MNHEY and CDR2 SVGAGI. V shed 6 bases, J shed 2 bases, and the junction held 7 bases outside the gene matches. This CDR3 contains 15 residues. The CDR3 coding sequence is TGTGCCAGCAGGCCCCCAGGGGGCCTCACAGATACGCAGTATTTT. Translated, it gives CASRPPGGLTDTQYF.

The rearrangement links TRBV9 to TRBJ2-3; D ambiguous. Germline loops: CDR1 SGDLS, CDR2 YYNGEE. The CDR3 loop spans 13 amino acids. The V end lost 2 bases, the J end lost 4 bases, and 8 bases lay between the germline ends. The CDR3 bases are TGTGCCAGCAGCGTGGGCCTATCAGATACGCAGTATTTT. The encoded protein is CASSVGLSDTQYF.

This chain joins TRBV9 and TRBJ2-5, with unresolved D. Germline assignment: CDR1 SGDLS and CDR2 YYNGEE. V lost 0 bases to trimming and J lost 4 bases, with 13 bases between them. There are 15 residues in the CDR3. The CDR3, as DNA: TGTGCCAGCAGCGTAGGAGGCCCCTTAGGAGAGACCCAGTACTTC. Translating gives CASSVGGPLGETQYF. The full variable domain, with the rest looked up from reference TRBV9 and TRBJ2-5, is DSGVTQTPKHLITATGQRVTLRCSPRSGDLSVYWYQQSLDQGLQFLIQYYNGEERAKGNILERFSAQQFPDLHSELNLSSLELGDSALYFCASSVGGPLGETQYFGPGTRLLVL.

The gene calls are TRBV29-1 and TRBJ2-1, with 9 bases aligning to TRBD2. After removal of 0 bases from V and 7 bases from J, the junction contained 10 bases not matched to a gene. This CDR3 has 16 residues. Germline CDR1 reads SQVTM; CDR2 reads ANQGSEA. DNA of the CDR3: TGCAGCGTTGAAGATAGCGGGACTAGCAGCTGGAATGAGCAGTTCTTC. This translates into CSVEDSGTSSWNEQFF.

The CDR3 nucleotides are TGCAGCGTTGATGGCAGTAGCGCGGAGACCCAGTACTTC. Its protein product is CSVDGSSAETQYF. The chain uses TRBV29-1 and TRBJ2-5; a possible D gene is TRBD2 (5 bases). The CDR3 sequence is 13 residues long. CDR1 SQVTM and CDR2 ANQGSEA come from the germline V gene. V was trimmed by 3 bases and J by 5 bases, leaving 13 bases between them.

The chain is built from TRBV29-1 and TRBJ1-5; a weak D match, TRBD1 (5 bases). The CDR3 loop spans 13 amino acids. V lost 8 bases to trimming and J lost 7 bases, with 18 bases between them. CDR1 and CDR2 from the germline V gene are SQVTM and ANQGSEA. The CDR3 nucleotides read TGCAGCACCGCGACAGACCCTGGGCAGCCCCAGCATTTT. The encoded protein is CSTATDPGQPQHF.

This clone was detected only a few times. This chain connects TRBV9 to TRBJ2-6, with D perhaps TRBD1 (7 bases). Germline assignment: CDR1 SGDLS and CDR2 YYNGEE. The V end was cut by 3 bases, the J end by 1 base, with 23 bases between. This CDR3 contains 20 residues. The CDR3 loop is CASSETQGGSGRSGANVLTF. The CDR3 DNA follows: TGTGCCAGCAGCGAGACCCAGGGGGGCAGCGGAAGGTCTGGGGCCAACGTCCTGACTTTC.

CDR3 nucleotide sequence: TGTGCCAGCAGTGAAGGGACAGGAATTAGCAATGAGCAGTTCTTC. Translated: CASSEGTGISNEQFF. The rearrangement joins TRBV25-1 to TRBJ2-1; 8 bases align to TRBD1. CDR1 is MGHDK, CDR2 SYGVNS, per germline. The junction had 6 bases not matched to a gene; V was cut back by 2 bases and J by 6 bases. CDR3 size: 15 residues.

The rearrangement joins TRBV28 to TRBJ1-2; D perhaps matches TRBD1 (6 bases). This CDR3 has 14 residues. Per germline, CDR1 MDHEN and CDR2 SYDVKM. The V gene lost 3 bases and the J gene lost 4 bases, with 12 bases spanning the gap. In DNA, the CDR3 is TGTGCCAGCAGTTTCCAGGGGCAAGGCTATGGCTACACCTTC. This encodes CASSFQGQGYGYTF.

The CDR3 DNA is TGTGCCAGCAGCTTAGAGGGGACTAGCCCGAGGGAGCAGTTCTTC. This sequence encodes CASSLEGTSPREQFF. The chain has TRBV7-3 and TRBJ2-1, with 9 bases matching TRBD2. Germline CDR1 and CDR2: SGHTA and FQGTGA. V trimming: 2 bases; J trimming: 10 bases; junction bases outside the gene matches: 9. The CDR3 contains 15 residues.

This rearrangement joins TRBV11-2 to TRBJ2-7; 8 bases map to TRBD1. The CDR3 covers 15 residues. J lost 2 bases, V lost 5 bases, and 8 bases had no gene match. Looked up from germline, CDR1 is SGHAT and CDR2 is FQNNGV. The CDR3 loop is CASSPLGTGAYEQYF. The DNA of the CDR3 is TGTGCCAGCAGCCCACTCGGGACAGGAGCCTACGAGCAGTACTTC.

This clone was seen once. This rearrangement joins TRBV2 to TRBJ1-2; tentatively, D is TRBD1 (5 bases). Per the germline V gene, CDR1 is SNHLY and CDR2 is FYNNEI. The V end was cut by 2 bases, the J end by 7 bases, with 17 bases between. This CDR3 spans 15 amino acids. DNA for the CDR3: TGTGCCAGCAGTGAATCGGCCAGGGTTTCGGGTGGCTACACCTTC. It encodes CASSESARVSGGYTF.

This sequence joins TRBV28 and TRBJ2-1, with 9 bases identical to TRBD1. Losses at the gene ends were 6 bases for V and 5 bases for J; bases not matched to a gene: 5. CDR3 length: 14 residues. The germline CDR1 and CDR2 sequences are MDHEN and SYDVKM. The DNA for the CDR3 is TGTGCCAGCAGAAAACAGGGGGCAGACAATGAGCAGTTCTTC. Translated: CASRKQGADNEQFF.

The chain recombines TRBV28 with TRBJ1-2; 8 bases are a match to TRBD1. Unmatched junction bases numbered 3, after V lost 2 bases and J lost 4 bases. The CDR3 length is 14 residues. The germline gives CDR1 MDHEN, CDR2 SYDVKM. CDR3 amino acids: CASSLPTGVYGYTF. CDR3 sequence (DNA): TGTGCCAGCAGTTTACCGACAGGGGTCTATGGCTACACCTTC.

The V gene is TRBV19, the J gene TRBJ1-2; 9 bases are shared with TRBD1. The CDR3 loop spans 14 amino acids. V dropped 11 bases and J dropped 2; count of bases not matched to a gene: 9. Germline CDR1 and CDR2: LNHDA and SQIVND (reference sequence). DNA for the CDR3: TGTGCCTCTTACCCGGGACAGGGAAACTATGGCTACACCTTC. Its translation: CASYPGQGNYGYTF.

The V gene is TRBV30, the J gene TRBJ1-2, with D perhaps matching TRBD1 (5 bases). The CDR3 consists of 14 residues. In germline, CDR1 is GTSNPN, CDR2 SVGIG (reference sequence). V was trimmed by 0 bases and J by 12 bases, leaving 20 bases between them. The CDR3 is CAWSVLGTGVSNTF. Here the CDR3 DNA reads TGTGCCTGGAGTGTACTTGGGACGGGGGTTTCGAACACCTTC.

The sample holds one count of this clone. V is TRBV25-1 and J is TRBJ1-5; the D gene is possibly TRBD1 (5 bases). CDR1 is MGHDK, CDR2 SYGVNS, per germline. The length of the CDR3 is 15 residues. V was trimmed by 5 bases and J by 4 bases, leaving 15 bases between them. CDR3 sequence (DNA): TGTGCCAGCAGTCCTTCTGACAGCCTGAATCAGCCCCAGCATTTT. As protein: CASSPSDSLNQPQHF.

V is TRBV19 and J is TRBJ1-6; the D is unclear. The V end was cut by 5 bases, the J end by 8 bases, with 13 bases between. CDR1 LNHDA and CDR2 SQIVND come from the germline V gene (reference sequence). The CDR3 has 14 residues. CDR3 in amino acids: CASSYPAADSPLHF. CDR3 DNA: TGTGCCAGTAGTTATCCAGCCGCGGATTCACCCCTCCACTTT.

This chain joins TRBV24-1 and TRBJ2-2; 7 bases align to TRBD1. Germline V gene data show CDR1 as KGHDR and CDR2 as SFDVKD. This CDR3 spans 16 amino acids. V trimming: 4 bases; J trimming: 0 bases; junction bases outside the gene matches: 4. The CDR3, as DNA: TGTGCCACCAGTGACTCCGGGACAGCGAACACCGGGGAGCTGTTTTTT. Amino acid sequence: CATSDSGTANTGELFF.